The present T cell receptor (beta chain) was sequenced within a study of shared clonotypes between healthy human individuals. The table came from immunoSEQ multiplex PCR; TCRdb's copy has only in-frame clones and leaves some out. The table has about 2,200,000 clones, about 92% seen once; the top ten hold 1.5% to 2%. Terminally differentiated effector memory CD45RA+ cells were left out of the naive CD8 fraction, which was CD45RO-negative and positively selected for CCR7. This CDR3 is 17 amino acids long. CDR1 is SGHVS and CDR2 is FNYEAQ in the germline V gene. Germline trimming cut 5 bases from V and 4 bases from J; bases unmatched to any gene: 10. Note on this clone: Its antigen is still unknown.

Broader study findings: Specimens sampled were limited to blood, with tissue repertoires likely differing.

The origin of this receptor is a young man in good health. Some clones in this sample may be carry-over from other donors' samples. Sequencing used naive CD8+ T cells from PBMCs. The V and J genes are TRBV7-6 and TRBJ2-3; 12 nucleotides match TRBD2. The CDR3, as DNA: TGTGCCAGCAGCCTTATCCTAGCGGGAGGGGGTGCAGATACGCAGTATTTT. This encodes CASSLILAGGGADTQYF.